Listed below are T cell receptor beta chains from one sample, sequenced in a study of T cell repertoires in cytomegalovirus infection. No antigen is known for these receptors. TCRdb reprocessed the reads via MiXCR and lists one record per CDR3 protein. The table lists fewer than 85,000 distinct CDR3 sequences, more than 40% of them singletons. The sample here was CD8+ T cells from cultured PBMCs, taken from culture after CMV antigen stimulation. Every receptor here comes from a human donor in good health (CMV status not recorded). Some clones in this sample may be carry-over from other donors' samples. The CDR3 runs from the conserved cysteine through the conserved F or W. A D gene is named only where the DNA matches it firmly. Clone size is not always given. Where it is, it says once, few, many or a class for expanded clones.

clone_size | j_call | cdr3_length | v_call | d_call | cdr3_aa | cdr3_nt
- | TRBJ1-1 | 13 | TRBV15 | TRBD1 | CATSTRGGREAFF | TGTGCCACCAGCACCAGGGGGGGCAGGGAAGCTTTCTTT
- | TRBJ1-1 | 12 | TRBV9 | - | CASSVGFTEAFF | TGTGCCAGCAGCGTAGGGTTCACTGAAGCTTTCTTT
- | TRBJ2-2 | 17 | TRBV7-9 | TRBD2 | CASRPGLAGRNTGELFF | TGTGCCAGCAGACCGGGACTAGCGGGACGGAACACCGGGGAGCTGTTTTTT
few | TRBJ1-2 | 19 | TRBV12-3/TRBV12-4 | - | CASSSSLRSREIYPYGYTF | TGTGCCAGCAGTTCTTCTCTCCGTTCCAGGGAAATTTACCCCTATGGCTACACCTTC
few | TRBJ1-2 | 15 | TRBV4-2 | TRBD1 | CASSQVTGADYGYTF | TGTGCCAGCAGCCAAGTAACAGGGGCGGACTATGGCTACACCTTC
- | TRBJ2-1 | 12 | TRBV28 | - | CASGGEGGEQFF | TGTGCCAGCGGGGGAGAGGGGGGTGAGCAGTTCTTC
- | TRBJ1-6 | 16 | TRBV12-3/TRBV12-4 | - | CASSFGLSSYNSPLHF | TGTGCCAGCAGTTTTGGGTTGAGCTCCTATAATTCACCCCTCCACTTT
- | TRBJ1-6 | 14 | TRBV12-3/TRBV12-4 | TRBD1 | CASSSRQGGSPLHF | TGTGCCAGCAGTTCCCGACAGGGTGGTTCACCCCTCCACTTT
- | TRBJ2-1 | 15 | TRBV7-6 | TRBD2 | CASSSSGGSYNEQFF | TGTGCCAGCAGCTCGAGCGGGGGTTCCTACAATGAGCAGTTCTTC
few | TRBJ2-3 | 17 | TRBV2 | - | CASSEAWASTSTDTQYF | TGTGCCAGCAGTGAAGCTTGGGCTTCGACTAGCACAGATACGCAGTATTTT
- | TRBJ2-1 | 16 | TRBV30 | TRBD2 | CAWSEGGRASYNEQFF | TGTGCCTGGAGTGAGGGCGGGAGGGCATCCTACAATGAGCAGTTCTTC
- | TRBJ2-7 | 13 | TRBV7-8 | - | CASSLASSYEQYF | TGTGCCAGCAGCTTAGCGTCCTCCTACGAGCAGTACTTC
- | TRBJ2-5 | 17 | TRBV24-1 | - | CATSDPKRDFLQETQYF | TGTGCCACCAGTGATCCGAAAAGGGACTTCTTACAAGAGACCCAGTACTTC
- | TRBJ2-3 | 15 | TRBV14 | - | CASSSGGGRTDTQYF | TGTGCCAGCTCGTCTGGGGGCGGGAGAACAGATACGCAGTATTTT
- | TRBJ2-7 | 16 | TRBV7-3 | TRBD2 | CASSLTPSGSKHEQYF | TGTGCCAGCAGCTTAACGCCCAGCGGGAGTAAACACGAGCAGTACTTC
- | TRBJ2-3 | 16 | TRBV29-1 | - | CSVVAYSSPYTDTQYF | TGCAGCGTTGTAGCGTACAGTAGTCCCTACACAGATACGCAGTATTTT
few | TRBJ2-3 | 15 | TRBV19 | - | CASSTLGELRDTQYF | TGTGCCAGTAGTACGCTTGGGGAGCTAAGAGATACGCAGTATTTT
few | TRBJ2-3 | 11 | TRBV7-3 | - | CASRFGDTQYF | TGTGCCAGCAGGTTCGGGGATACGCAGTATTTT
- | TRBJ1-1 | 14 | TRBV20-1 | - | CSADEITGNTEAFF | TGCAGTGCTGATGAAATAACAGGGAACACTGAAGCTTTCTTT
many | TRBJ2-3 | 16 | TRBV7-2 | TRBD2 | CASSLGAAGAGDTQYF | TGTGCCAGCAGCTTAGGAGCAGCGGGGGCGGGAGATACGCAGTATTTT
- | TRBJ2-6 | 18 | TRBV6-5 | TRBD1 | CASSPRGQGKSGANVLTF | TGTGCCAGCAGCCCCAGGGGACAGGGAAAATCTGGGGCCAACGTCCTGACTTTC
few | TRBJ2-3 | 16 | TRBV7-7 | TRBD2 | CASSPASLAGQDTQYF | TGTGCTAGCAGCCCTGCCTCGCTAGCGGGCCAAGATACGCAGTATTTT
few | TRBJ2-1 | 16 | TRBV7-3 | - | CASSLGSGARSDEQFF | TGTGCCAGCAGCCTAGGCTCCGGGGCGAGGAGCGATGAGCAGTTCTTC
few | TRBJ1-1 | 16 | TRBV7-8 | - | CASSLETAPVNTEAFF | TGTGCCAGCAGCTTAGAAACGGCCCCGGTCAACACTGAAGCTTTCTTT
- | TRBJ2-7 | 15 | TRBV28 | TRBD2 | CASSFGLAGVLEQYF | TGTGCCAGCAGTTTCGGCCTAGCGGGAGTCTTAGAGCAGTACTTC
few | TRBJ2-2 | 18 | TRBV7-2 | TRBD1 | CASSLGTGPTLNTGELFF | TGTGCCAGCAGCTTAGGGACAGGGCCTACATTGAACACCGGGGAGCTGTTTTTT
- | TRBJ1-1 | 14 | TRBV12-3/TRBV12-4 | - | CASGYSPVNTEAFF | TGTGCCAGCGGATACTCTCCCGTGAACACTGAAGCTTTCTTT
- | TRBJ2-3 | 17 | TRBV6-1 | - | CASSERGIQEYTDTQYF | TGTGCCAGCAGTGAAAGGGGGATCCAAGAATACACAGATACGCAGTATTTT
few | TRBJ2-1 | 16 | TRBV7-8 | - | CASSLGGGSMGHEQFF | TGTGCCAGCAGCTTAGGGGGCGGTAGCATGGGCCATGAGCAGTTCTTC
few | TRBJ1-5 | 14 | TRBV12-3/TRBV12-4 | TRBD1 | CASSDRGLHQPQHF | TGTGCCAGCTCCGACAGGGGGCTTCATCAGCCCCAGCATTTT
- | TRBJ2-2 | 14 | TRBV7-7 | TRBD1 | CASSLKTGIGELFF | TGTGCTAGCAGCTTGAAGACAGGGATAGGGGAGCTGTTTTTT
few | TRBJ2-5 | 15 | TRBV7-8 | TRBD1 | CASSSAGTGQETQYF | TGTGCCAGCAGCTCCGCCGGGACAGGGCAAGAGACCCAGTACTTC
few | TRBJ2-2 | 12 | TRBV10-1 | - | CATQAEGGKLFF | TGCGCCACCCAGGCTGAGGGGGGGAAACTGTTTTTT
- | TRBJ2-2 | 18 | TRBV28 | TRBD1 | CASSLPWTGGTDPGELFF | TGTGCCAGCAGTTTACCTTGGACAGGGGGCACTGATCCCGGGGAGCTGTTTTTT
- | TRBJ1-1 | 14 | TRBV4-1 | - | CASSRSAGGTEAFF | TGCGCCAGCAGCCGGAGCGCGGGGGGGACTGAAGCTTTCTTT
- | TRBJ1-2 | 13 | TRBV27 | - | CASAYRDRYGYTF | TGTGCCAGCGCGTACAGGGACCGTTATGGCTACACCTTC
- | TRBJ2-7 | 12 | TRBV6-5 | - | CASSPGSYEQYF | TGTGCCAGCAGTCCGGGGAGTTACGAGCAGTACTTC
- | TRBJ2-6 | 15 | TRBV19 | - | CASSIQGAGANVLTF | TGTGCCAGTAGTATACAAGGGGCTGGGGCCAACGTCCTGACTTTC
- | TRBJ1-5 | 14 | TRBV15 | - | CATSRDGGNQPQHF | TGTGCCACCAGCAGAGATGGTGGGAATCAGCCCCAGCATTTT
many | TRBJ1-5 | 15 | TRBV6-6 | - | CASRKQGNSNQPQHF | TGTGCCAGCAGAAAACAGGGTAATAGCAATCAGCCCCAGCATTTT
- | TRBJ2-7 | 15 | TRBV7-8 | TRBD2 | CASSPAGGGSYEQYF | TGTGCCAGCAGCCCAGCGGGAGGGGGATCCTACGAGCAGTACTTC
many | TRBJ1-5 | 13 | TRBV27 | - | CASSLGSNQPQHF | TGTGCCAGCAGCTTGGGGAGCAATCAGCCCCAGCATTTT
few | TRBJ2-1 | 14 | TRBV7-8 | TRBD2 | CASSLGLARNEQFF | TGTGCCAGCAGCCTGGGACTAGCGAGGAATGAGCAGTTCTTC
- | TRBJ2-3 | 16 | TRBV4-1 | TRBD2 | CASSLSERGGTDTQYF | TGCGCCAGCAGCCTCTCTGAACGGGGGGGCACAGATACGCAGTATTTT
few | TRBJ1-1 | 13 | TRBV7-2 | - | CASSLEVGTEAFF | TGTGCCAGCAGCTTAGAGGTAGGCACTGAAGCTTTCTTT
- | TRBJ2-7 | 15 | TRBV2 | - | CASSEPGGPGYEQYF | TGTGCCAGCAGTGAACCCGGGGGCCCAGGGTACGAGCAGTACTTC
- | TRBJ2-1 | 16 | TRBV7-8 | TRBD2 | CASSFRTSGSHNEQFF | TGTGCCAGCAGCTTTCGAACTAGCGGGAGCCACAATGAGCAGTTCTTC
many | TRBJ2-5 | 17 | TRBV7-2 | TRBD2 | CASSLLAGRMLPETQYF | TGTGCCAGCAGCCTTCTAGCGGGCCGCATGCTCCCAGAGACCCAGTACTTC
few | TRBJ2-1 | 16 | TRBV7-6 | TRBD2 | CASSSDASGFYNEQFF | TGTGCCAGCAGCTCAGACGCTAGCGGGTTCTACAATGAGCAGTTCTTC
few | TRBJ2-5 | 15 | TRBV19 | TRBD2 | CASTPGLALQETQYF | TGTGCCAGTACCCCGGGACTAGCCTTGCAAGAGACCCAGTACTTC
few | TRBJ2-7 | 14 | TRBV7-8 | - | CASSPEAGLDEQYF | TGTGCCAGCAGCCCGGAAGCAGGGTTGGACGAGCAGTACTTC
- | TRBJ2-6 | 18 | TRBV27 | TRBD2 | CASSFLAGGPPGANVLTF | TGTGCCAGCAGTTTTCTAGCGGGAGGGCCTCCTGGGGCCAACGTCCTGACTTTC
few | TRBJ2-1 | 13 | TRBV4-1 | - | CASSQDSGSPQFF | TGCGCCAGCAGCCAAGATTCAGGGAGTCCGCAGTTCTTC
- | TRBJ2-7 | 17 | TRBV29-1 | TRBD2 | CSVGGLAGGLGTYEQYF | TGCAGCGTTGGGGGACTAGCGGGAGGGCTAGGAACCTACGAGCAGTACTTC
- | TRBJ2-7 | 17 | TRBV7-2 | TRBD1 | CASSPGDRATFSYEQYF | TGTGCCAGCAGCCCAGGGGACAGGGCCACCTTTTCCTACGAGCAGTACTTC